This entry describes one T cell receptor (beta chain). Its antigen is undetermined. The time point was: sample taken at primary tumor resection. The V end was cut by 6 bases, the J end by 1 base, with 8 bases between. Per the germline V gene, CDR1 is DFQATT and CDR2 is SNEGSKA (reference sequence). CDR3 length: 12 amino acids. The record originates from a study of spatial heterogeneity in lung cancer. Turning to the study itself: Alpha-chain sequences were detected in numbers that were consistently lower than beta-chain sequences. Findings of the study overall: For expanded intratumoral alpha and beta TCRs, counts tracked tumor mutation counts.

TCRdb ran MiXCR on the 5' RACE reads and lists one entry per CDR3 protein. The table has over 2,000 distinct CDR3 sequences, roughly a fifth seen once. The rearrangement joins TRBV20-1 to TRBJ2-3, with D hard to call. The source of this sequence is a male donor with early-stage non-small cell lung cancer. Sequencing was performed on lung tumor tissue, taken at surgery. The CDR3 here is CSAPSGTDTQYF. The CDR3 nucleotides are TGCAGTGCCCCGAGCGGCACAGATACGCAGTATTTT.